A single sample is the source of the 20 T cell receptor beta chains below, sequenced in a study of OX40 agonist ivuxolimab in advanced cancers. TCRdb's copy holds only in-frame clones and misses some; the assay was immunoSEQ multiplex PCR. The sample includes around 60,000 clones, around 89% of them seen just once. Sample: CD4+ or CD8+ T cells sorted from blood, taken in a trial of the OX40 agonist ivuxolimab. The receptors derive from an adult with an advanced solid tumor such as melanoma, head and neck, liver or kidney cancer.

The CDR3 sequence: CAWSPKGTDTQYF. The CDR3 DNA follows: TGTGCCTGGAGCCCTAAAGGTACAGATACGCAGTATTTT. The J gene is TRBJ2-3, the V gene TRBV30, with D uncertain. In germline, CDR1 is GTSNPN, CDR2 SVGIG (reference sequence). This CDR3 comprises 13 residues. Trimming cost V 3 bases and J 3 bases, with 10 bases left between them. Together with reference TRBV30 and TRBJ2-3, the CDR3 gives the full variable domain: SQTIHQWPATLVQPVGSPLSLECTVEGTSNPNLYWYRQAAGRGLQLLFYSVGIGQISSEVPQNLSASRPQDRQFILSSKKLLLSDSGFYLCAWSPKGTDTQYFGPGTRLTVL.

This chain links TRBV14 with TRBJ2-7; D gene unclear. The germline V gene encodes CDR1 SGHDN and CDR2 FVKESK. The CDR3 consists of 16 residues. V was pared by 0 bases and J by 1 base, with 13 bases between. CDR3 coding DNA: TGTGCCAGCAGCCAAGATTCTGGTCATAAGTCCTACGAGCAGTACTTC. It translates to CASSQDSGHKSYEQYF.

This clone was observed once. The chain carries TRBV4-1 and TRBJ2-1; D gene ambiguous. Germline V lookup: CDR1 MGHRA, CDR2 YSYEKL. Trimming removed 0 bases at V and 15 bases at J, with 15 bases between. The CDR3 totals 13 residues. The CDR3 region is CASSQDWEDRLFF. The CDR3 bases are TGCGCCAGCAGCCAAGATTGGGAAGATCGTCTGTTCTTC.

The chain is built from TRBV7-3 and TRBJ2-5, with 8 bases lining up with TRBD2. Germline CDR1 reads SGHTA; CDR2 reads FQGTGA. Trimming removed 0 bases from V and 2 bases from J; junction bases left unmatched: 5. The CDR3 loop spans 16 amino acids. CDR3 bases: TGTGCCAGCAGCTTAACTTTAGCGGGAACACAAGAGACCCAGTACTTC. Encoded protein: CASSLTLAGTQETQYF.

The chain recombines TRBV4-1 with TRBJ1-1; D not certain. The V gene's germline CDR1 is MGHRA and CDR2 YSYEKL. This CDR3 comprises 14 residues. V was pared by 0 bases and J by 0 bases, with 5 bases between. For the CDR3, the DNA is TGCGCCAGCAGCCAAGAAGGAGTGAACACTGAAGCTTTCTTT. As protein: CASSQEGVNTEAFF.

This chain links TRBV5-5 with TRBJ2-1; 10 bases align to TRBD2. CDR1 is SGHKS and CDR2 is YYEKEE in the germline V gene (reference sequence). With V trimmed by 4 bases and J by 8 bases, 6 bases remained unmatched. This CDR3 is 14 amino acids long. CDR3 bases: TGTGCCAGCAGCCTAGCGGGAGTGGGATATGAGCAGTTCTTC. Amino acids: CASSLAGVGYEQFF.

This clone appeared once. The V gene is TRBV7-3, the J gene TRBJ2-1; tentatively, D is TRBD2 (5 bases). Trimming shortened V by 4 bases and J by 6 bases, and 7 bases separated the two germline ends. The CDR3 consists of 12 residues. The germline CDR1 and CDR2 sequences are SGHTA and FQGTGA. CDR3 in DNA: TGTGCCAGCAGCTCAGAGGGCAATGAGCAGTTCTTC. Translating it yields CASSSEGNEQFF. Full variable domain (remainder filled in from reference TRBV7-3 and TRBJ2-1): GAGVSQTPSNKVTEKGKYVELRCDPISGHTALYWYRQSLGQGPEFLIYFQGTGAADDSGLPNDRFFAVRPEGSVSTLKIQRTERGDSAVYLCASSSEGNEQFFGPGTRLTVL.

Here the CDR3 reads CASSYISSVYEQYF. CDR3 in DNA: TGTGCCAGCAGTTACATTTCCAGCGTCTACGAGCAGTACTTC. The chain links TRBV6-5 to TRBJ2-7, with D unresolved. This CDR3 is built from 14 residues. With 2 bases removed from V and 3 bases from J, the gap between germline ends came to 11 bases. Germline V lookup: CDR1 MNHEY, CDR2 SVGAGI.

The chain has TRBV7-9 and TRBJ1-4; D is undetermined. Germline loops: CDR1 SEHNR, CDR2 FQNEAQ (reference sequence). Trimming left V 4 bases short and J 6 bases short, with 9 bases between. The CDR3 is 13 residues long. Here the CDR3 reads CASSSDPDEKLFF. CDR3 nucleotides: TGTGCCAGCAGCTCTGACCCTGATGAAAAACTGTTTTTT.

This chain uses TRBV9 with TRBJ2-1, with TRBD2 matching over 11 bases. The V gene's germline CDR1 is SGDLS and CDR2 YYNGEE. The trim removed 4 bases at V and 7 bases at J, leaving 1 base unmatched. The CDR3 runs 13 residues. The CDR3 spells CASSPSGGNEQFF. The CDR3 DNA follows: TGTGCCAGCAGCCCTAGCGGGGGGAATGAGCAGTTCTTC.

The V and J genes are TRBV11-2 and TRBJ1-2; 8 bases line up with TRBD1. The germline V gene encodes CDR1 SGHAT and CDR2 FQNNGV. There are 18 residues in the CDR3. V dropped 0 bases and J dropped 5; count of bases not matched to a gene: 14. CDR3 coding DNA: TGTGCCAGCAGCTTAGATCCAATGCGGGGAGGACAGGGTTATGGCTACACCTTC. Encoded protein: CASSLDPMRGGQGYGYTF.

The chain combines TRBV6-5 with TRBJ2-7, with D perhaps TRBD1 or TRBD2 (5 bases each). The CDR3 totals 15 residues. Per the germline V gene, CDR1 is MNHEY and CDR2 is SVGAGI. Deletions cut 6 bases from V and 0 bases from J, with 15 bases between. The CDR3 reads CASSPDWGHSYEQYF. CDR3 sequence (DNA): TGTGCCAGCAGCCCGGACTGGGGCCACTCCTACGAGCAGTACTTC.

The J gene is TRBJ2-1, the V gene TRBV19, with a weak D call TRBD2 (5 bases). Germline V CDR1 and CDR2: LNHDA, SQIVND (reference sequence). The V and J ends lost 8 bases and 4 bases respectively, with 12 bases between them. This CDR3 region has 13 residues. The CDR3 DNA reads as TGTGCCAGTGTCGCGGAGGATTACAATGAGCAGTTCTTC. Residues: CASVAEDYNEQFF. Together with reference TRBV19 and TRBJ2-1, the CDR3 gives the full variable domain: DGGITQSPKYLFRKEGQNVTLSCEQNLNHDAMYWYRQDPGQGLRLIYYSQIVNDFQKGDIAEGYSVSREKKESFPLTVTSAQKNPTAFYLCASVAEDYNEQFFGPGTRLTVL.

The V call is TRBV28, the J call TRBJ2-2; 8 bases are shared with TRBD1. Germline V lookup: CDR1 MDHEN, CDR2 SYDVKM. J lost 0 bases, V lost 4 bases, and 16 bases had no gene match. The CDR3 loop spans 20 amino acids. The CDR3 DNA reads TGTGCCAGCAGTTCACAGGATTGGACAGGGAAAGTCGCGAACACCGGGGAGCTGTTTTTT. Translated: CASSSQDWTGKVANTGELFF.

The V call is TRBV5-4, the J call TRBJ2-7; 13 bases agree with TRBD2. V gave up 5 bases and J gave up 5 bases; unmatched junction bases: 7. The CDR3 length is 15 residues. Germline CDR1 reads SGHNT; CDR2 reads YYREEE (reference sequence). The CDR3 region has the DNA TGTGCCAGCAGTCGGACTAGCGGGAGAGGGGACGAGCAGTACTTC. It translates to CASSRTSGRGDEQYF.

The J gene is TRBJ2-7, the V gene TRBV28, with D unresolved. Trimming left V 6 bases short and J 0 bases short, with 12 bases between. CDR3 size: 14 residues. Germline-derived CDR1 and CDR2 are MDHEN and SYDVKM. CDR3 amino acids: CASRTQVSSYEQYF. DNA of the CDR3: TGTGCCAGCAGAACCCAGGTGAGCTCCTACGAGCAGTACTTC.

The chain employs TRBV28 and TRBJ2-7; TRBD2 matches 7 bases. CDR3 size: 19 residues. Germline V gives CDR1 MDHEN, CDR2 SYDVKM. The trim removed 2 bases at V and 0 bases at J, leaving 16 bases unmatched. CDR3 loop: CASSLTGGASGHSSYEQYF. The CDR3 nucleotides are TGTGCCAGCAGTTTAACGGGCGGGGCTAGCGGACATAGCTCCTACGAGCAGTACTTC.

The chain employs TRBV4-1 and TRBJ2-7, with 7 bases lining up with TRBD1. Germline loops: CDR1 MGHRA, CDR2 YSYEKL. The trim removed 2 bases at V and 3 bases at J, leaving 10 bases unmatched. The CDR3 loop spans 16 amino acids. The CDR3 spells CASSQRGPGGNYEQYF. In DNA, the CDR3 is TGCGCCAGCAGCCAAAGGGGACCAGGGGGAAACTACGAGCAGTACTTC.

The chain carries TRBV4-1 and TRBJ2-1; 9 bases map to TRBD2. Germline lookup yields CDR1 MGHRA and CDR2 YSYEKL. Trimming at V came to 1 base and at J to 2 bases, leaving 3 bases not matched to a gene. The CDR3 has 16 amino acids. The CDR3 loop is CASSQARTSAYNEQFF. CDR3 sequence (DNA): TGCGCCAGCAGCCAAGCAAGGACTAGCGCCTACAATGAGCAGTTCTTC.

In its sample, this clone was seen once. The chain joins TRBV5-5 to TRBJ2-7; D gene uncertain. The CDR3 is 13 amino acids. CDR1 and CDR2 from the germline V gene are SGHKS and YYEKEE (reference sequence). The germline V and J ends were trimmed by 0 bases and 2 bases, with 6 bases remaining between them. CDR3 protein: CASSLDFTYEQYF. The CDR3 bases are TGTGCCAGCAGCTTGGACTTCACCTACGAGCAGTACTTC.